This T cell receptor beta chain was profiled in a study of blood T cell repertoires in COVID-19. Study background: The samples span acute and convalescent COVID-19 from the United States, Italy and Spain. PBMCs, B-cell-depleted T cells, or T cells provided the cDNA or gDNA that made up the material.

In the original workflow: Estimation of nucleated cell counts was performed using reference gene primer amplification. The assay was immunoSEQ multiplex PCR, and TCRdb's table has in-frame clones only and misses some. V and J calls and clone size come straight from that table; D and trimming were deduced from the DNA. Seen here are 110,000 to 150,000 clones, under 90% observed once, and the top ten hold roughly 3.6%. The CDR3 is 13 residues long. The junction had 7 bases not matched to a gene; V was cut back by 8 bases and J by 6 bases. The germline V gene has CDR1 SGHAT and CDR2 FQNNGV. The chain uses TRBV11-2 and TRBJ2-7; 10 nucleotides agree with TRBD1. The clonotype originates from a man in his 70s who had recovered from COVID-19. The sequenced material came from peripheral blood. In nucleotides, the CDR3 is TGTGCCAGCTCGTCGACAGGGGGCAGCGAGCAGTACTTC. Amino acids: CASSSTGGSEQYF.